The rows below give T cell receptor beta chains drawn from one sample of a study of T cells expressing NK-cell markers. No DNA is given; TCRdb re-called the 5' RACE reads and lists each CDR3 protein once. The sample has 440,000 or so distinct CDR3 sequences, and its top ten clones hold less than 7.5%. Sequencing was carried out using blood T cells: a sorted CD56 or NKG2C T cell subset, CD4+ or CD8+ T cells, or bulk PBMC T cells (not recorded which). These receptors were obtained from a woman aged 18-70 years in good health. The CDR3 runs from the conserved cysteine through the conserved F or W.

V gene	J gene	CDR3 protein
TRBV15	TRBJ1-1	CATRAGDLNTEAFF
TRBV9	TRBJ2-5	CASSATPPGTQYF
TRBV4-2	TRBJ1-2	CASSQEGTANYGYTF
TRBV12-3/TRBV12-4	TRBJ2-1	CASSEASNEQFF
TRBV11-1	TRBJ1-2	CASSNQGPGRTGNYGYTF
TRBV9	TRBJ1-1	CASSVVTGADTEAFF
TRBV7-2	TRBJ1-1	CASSFGEFTEAFF
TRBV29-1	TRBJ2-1	CSAPGLADYNEQFF
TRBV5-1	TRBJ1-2	CASSTETGNAYTF
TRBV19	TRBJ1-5	CASSIRTDYSNQPQHF
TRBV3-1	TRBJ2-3	CASSPETGGIADTQYF
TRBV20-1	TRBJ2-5	CSARSASSGQETQYF
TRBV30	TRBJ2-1	CAWSQYAGTAYNEQFF
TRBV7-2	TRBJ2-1	CASSPGTAYYNEQFF
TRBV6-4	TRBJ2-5	CASSPTEPQETQYF
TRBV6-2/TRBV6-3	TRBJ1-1	CASTGRRNTEAFF
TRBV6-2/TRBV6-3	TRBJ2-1	CASSFLSGDEQFF
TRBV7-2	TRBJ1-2	CASSLSRGKNGYTF
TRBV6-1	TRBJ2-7	CASTSGLAEEQYF
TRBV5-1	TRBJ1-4	CASSLQGLGEKLFF
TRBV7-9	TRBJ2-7	CASSRPGQGSEQYF
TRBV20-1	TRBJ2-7	CSASEPGQVHYEQYF
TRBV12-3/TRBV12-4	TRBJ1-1	CASNLWGFEAFF
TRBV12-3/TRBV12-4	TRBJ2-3	CASGDASGSTDTQYF
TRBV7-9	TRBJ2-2	CASRQRDSNTGELFF
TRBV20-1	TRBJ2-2	CSAPAVVAGGRTGELFF
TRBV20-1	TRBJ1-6	CSAGKQGPYAPLHF
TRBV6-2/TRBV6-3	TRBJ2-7	CASSPQDSSYEQYF
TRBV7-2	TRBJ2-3	CASSGRDRVTDTQYF
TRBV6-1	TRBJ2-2	CASRSIGPGELFF
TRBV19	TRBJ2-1	CASSIEGELAGWSSYNEQFF
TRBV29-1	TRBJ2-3	CSGLRTGTTDTQYF
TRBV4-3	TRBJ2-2	CASSQGASGRAGELFF
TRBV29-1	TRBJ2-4	CSVMGWDTKNIQYF
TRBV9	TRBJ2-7	CASSPFERGAYEQYF
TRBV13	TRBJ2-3	CASSPAGQRGADTQYF
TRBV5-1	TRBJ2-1	CASSLARGSNEQFF
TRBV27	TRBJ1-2	CASRRGTGDFLYGYTF
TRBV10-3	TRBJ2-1	CAISETDGYNEQFF
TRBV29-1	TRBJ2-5	CSVTPGFQETQYF
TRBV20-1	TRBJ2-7	CSARAGGRSYEQYF
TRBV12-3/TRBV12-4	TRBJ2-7	CASSLLALRSYEQYF
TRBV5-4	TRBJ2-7	CASSLGREGYEQYF
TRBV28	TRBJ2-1	CASKVDRGYGEQFF
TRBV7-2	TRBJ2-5	CASSLARASPGTQYF
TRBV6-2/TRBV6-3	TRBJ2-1	CASSFLPIGTLNEQFF
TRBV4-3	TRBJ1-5	CASSQEFESILQPQHF
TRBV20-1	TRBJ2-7	CSARDPSRAAGEQYF
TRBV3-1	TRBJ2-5	CASSRTSQGRGGTQYF
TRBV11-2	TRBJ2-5	CASSLEPETQYF
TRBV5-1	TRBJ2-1	CASSLSGAVGQFF
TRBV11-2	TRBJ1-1	CASSPTPGHAMNTEAFF